The 20 T cell receptor beta chains listed next were all sequenced from one sample in a study of blood T cell repertoires in COVID-19 (dated by TCRdb to about 2020). Receptor amplification or capture employed the immunoSEQ multiplex PCR assay. TCRdb limited this immuneACCESS table to in-frame rearrangements with V and J called. A share of clones is missing; checked studies link under half to unresolved V genes, and the rest is unexplained. In all, the sample holds over 300,000 clones, and 80% to 90% of those were seen once. The ten largest clonotypes hold 2.2% of the sample. The specimen sequenced was PBMCs or T cells enriched from blood (not recorded which). The receptors stem from a young man who had recovered from COVID-19.

The rearrangement joins TRBV6-1 to TRBJ2-1; possibly TRBD2 for D (6 bases). Trimming shortened V by 4 bases and J by 8 bases, and 15 bases separated the two germline ends. The germline gives CDR1 MNHNS, CDR2 SASEGT. CDR3 length equals 14 residues. The DNA for the CDR3 is TGTGCCAGCAGTGTTCACGGGGGTCGATATGAGCAGTTCTTC. Amino acids: CASSVHGGRYEQFF.

The V and J genes are TRBV4-3 and TRBJ2-7; tentative D call: TRBD1 (5 bases). Trimming removed 4 bases at V and 6 bases at J, with 10 bases between. The CDR3 extends over 12 amino acids. Germline V gene lookup returns CDR1 LGHNA and CDR2 YSLEER. CDR3 nucleotide sequence: TGCGCCAGCAGCCGAACAGGTGGCGAGCAGTACTTC. Its translation: CASSRTGGEQYF.

This clone has a single count. The chain employs TRBV7-6 and TRBJ1-1, with D possibly matching TRBD1 (6 bases). The CDR3 runs to 16 residues. V gave up 1 base and J gave up 6 bases, with 18 bases separating them. The germline V gene encodes CDR1 SGHVS and CDR2 FNYEAQ. CDR3 sequence (DNA): TGTGCCAGCAGCTTAGAGTCGGCGGGGGGCTGGTCTGAAGCTTTCTTT. Translating gives CASSLESAGGWSEAFF.

This chain uses TRBV7-9 with TRBJ1-4; 7 bases fit TRBD1. Trimming cost V 1 base and J 2 bases; bases outside gene matches: 4. The length of the CDR3 is 16 residues. Germline CDR1 is SEHNR and CDR2 is FQNEAQ (reference sequence). CDR3 sequence reads: CASSLDRGPTNEKLFF. CDR3 nucleotides: TGTGCCAGCAGCTTAGACAGGGGACCCACTAATGAAAAACTGTTTTTT.

Points on this clone: Other nucleotide sequences in the sample specify the same CDR3. This chain connects TRBV5-1 to TRBJ1-5, with no clear D. CDR1 is SGHRS, CDR2 YFSETQ, per germline. V lost 2 bases to trimming and J lost 4 bases, with 7 bases between them. This CDR3 region has 13 residues. CDR3 DNA: TGCGCCAGCAGCTTTACGGGTAATCAGCCCCAGCATTTT. Protein: CASSFTGNQPQHF. The variable domain in full, completed from reference TRBV5-1 and TRBJ1-5, reads KAGVTQTPRYLIKTRGQQVTLSCSPISGHRSVSWYQQTPGQGLQFLFEYFSETQRNKGNFPGRFSGRQFSNSRSEMNVSTLELGDSALYLCASSFTGNQPQHFGDGTRLSIL.

V and J are TRBV12-3 or TRBV12-4 and TRBJ1-2; D gene ambiguous. This CDR3 spans 13 amino acids. The V gene lost 3 bases and the J gene lost 5 bases, with 10 bases spanning the gap. The CDR3 reads CASSLRVGYGYTF. CDR3 DNA sequence: TGTGCCAGCAGTTTGAGGGTGGGATATGGCTACACCTTC.

This CDR3 reads CASNRGPQPQHF. CDR3 nucleotide sequence: TGTGCCAGTAACCGAGGGCCTCAGCCCCAGCATTTT. The chain recombines TRBV19 with TRBJ1-5; D unresolved. The germline gives CDR1 LNHDA, CDR2 SQIVND (reference sequence). Trimming removed 7 bases at V and 6 bases at J, with 10 bases between. The CDR3 spans 12 residues.

This clone was detected a few times. The chain joins TRBV19 to TRBJ2-7; tentatively, D is TRBD2 (5 bases). The CDR3 consists of 14 residues. Germline V gives CDR1 LNHDA, CDR2 SQIVND (reference sequence). The V gene lost 4 bases and the J gene lost 0 bases, with 10 bases spanning the gap. The CDR3 DNA is TGTGCCAGTAGTACCAGCGGTAGCTCCTACGAGCAGTACTTC. It codes for CASSTSGSSYEQYF.

The chain joins TRBV3-1 (or the pseudogene TRBV3-2) to TRBJ1-4; 8 bases agree with TRBD1. With 0 bases clipped from V and 5 bases from J, the junction kept 5 bases outside the gene matches. In germline, CDR1 is LGHDT, CDR2 YNNKEL (reference sequence). CDR3 length: 16 amino acids. CDR3 sequence: CASSQDRDRLNEKLFF. CDR3 bases: TGTGCCAGCAGCCAAGACCGGGACAGGTTAAATGAAAAACTGTTTTTT.

The chain has TRBV2 and TRBJ2-7; D remains unclear. CDR1 is SNHLY, CDR2 FYNNEI, per germline. The CDR3 runs to 12 residues. V lost 6 bases, J lost 2 bases, and 8 bases lay in between. DNA for the CDR3: TGTGCCAGCAGACGTGAGGCCTACGAGCAGTACTTC. This translates into CASRREAYEQYF.

The gene calls are TRBV3-1 (or the pseudogene TRBV3-2) and TRBJ2-3; 11 bases align to TRBD1. J was trimmed by 3 bases and V by 1 base; bases with no gene match: 9. Germline lookup yields CDR1 LGHDT and CDR2 YNNKEL (reference sequence). This CDR3 contains 18 residues. CDR3 region: CASSQGGSGTGGTDTQYF. In nucleotides, the CDR3 is TGTGCCAGCAGCCAAGGGGGTAGTGGGACAGGGGGGACAGATACGCAGTATTTT.

The chain uses TRBV6-5 and TRBJ2-7; TRBD2 might be the D (6 bases). CDR1 MNHEY and CDR2 SVGAGI come from the germline V gene. This CDR3 is 16 amino acids long. The ends were cut back, 2 bases at V and 4 bases at J, with 18 bases in the middle. The CDR3 DNA is TGTGCCAGCAGTTACGGGGTTGGAGGGGAAAGGTACGAGCAGTACTTC. The encoded protein is CASSYGVGGERYEQYF.

The chain is built from TRBV5-1 and TRBJ2-7; D possibly corresponds to TRBD1 (5 bases). The germline V gene encodes CDR1 SGHRS and CDR2 YFSETQ. Trimming stripped 4 bases from V and 6 bases from J, with 20 bases between. This CDR3 spans 15 amino acids. This chain's CDR3 is CASSPSQGLSGEQYF. CDR3 DNA: TGCGCCAGCAGCCCCAGCCAGGGTTTATCGGGCGAGCAGTACTTC.

V gene TRBV5-1 combines with J gene TRBJ2-3, with a weak D call TRBD2 (5 bases). Trimming removed 0 bases from V and 1 base from J, with 12 bases in between. CDR1 and CDR2 from the germline V gene are SGHRS and YFSETQ. The CDR3 extends over 16 amino acids. The CDR3 nucleotides read TGCGCCAGCAGCTTGGAGGTGAGCGGTGGCACAGATACGCAGTATTTT. As protein: CASSLEVSGGTDTQYF. Drawing the rest from reference TRBV5-1 and TRBJ2-3, the complete variable domain is KAGVTQTPRYLIKTRGQQVTLSCSPISGHRSVSWYQQTPGQGLQFLFEYFSETQRNKGNFPGRFSGRQFSNSRSEMNVSTLELGDSALYLCASSLEVSGGTDTQYFGPGTRLTVL.

V is TRBV19 and J is TRBJ1-2; D gene ambiguous. The germline V and J ends were trimmed by 0 bases and 4 bases, with 18 bases remaining between them. Per the germline V gene, CDR1 is LNHDA and CDR2 is SQIVND (reference sequence). The CDR3 sequence is 17 residues long. The CDR3 here is CASSIEGAFPRGYGYTF. The CDR3 coding sequence is TGTGCCAGTAGTATAGAAGGAGCTTTCCCGCGGGGCTATGGCTACACCTTC. Full variable domain (rest looked up from reference TRBV19 and TRBJ1-2): DGGITQSPKYLFRKEGQNVTLSCEQNLNHDAMYWYRQDPGQGLRLIYYSQIVNDFQKGDIAEGYSVSREKKESFPLTVTSAQKNPTAFYLCASSIEGAFPRGYGYTFGSGTRLTVV.

This clone was counted once. A much larger clone is a single base away; this may be a read error. V is TRBV6-5 and J is TRBJ1-1, with D perhaps TRBD1 (5 bases). The CDR3 covers 12 residues. CDR1 MNHEY and CDR2 SVGAGI come from the germline V gene. The V end was cut by 5 bases, the J end by 1 base, with 5 bases between. The CDR3 is CASSTGNTEAFF. In DNA, the CDR3 is TGTGCCAGCAGTACAGGGAACACTGAAGCTTTCTTT.

The chain links TRBV5-1 to TRBJ1-2, with 7 bases that match TRBD1. V was pared by 1 base and J by 5 bases, with 5 bases of the junction left unmatched. Looked up from germline, CDR1 is SGHRS and CDR2 is YFSETQ. The length of the CDR3 is 14 residues. CDR3 in amino acids: CASSLSQGGYGYTF. As DNA, the CDR3 is TGCGCCAGCAGCTTGTCGCAGGGGGGATATGGCTACACCTTC.

The chain carries TRBV29-1 and TRBJ1-1, with D perhaps matching TRBD1 (6 bases). The germline V gene has CDR1 SQVTM and CDR2 ANQGSEA. V lost 7 bases and J lost 4, with 22 bases in between. This CDR3 contains 15 residues. CDR3 sequence: CSAEGDRGGGTEAFF. In DNA, the CDR3 is TGCAGCGCCGAAGGAGACCGTGGGGGCGGCACTGAAGCTTTCTTT.

This clone was counted only a few times. V usage is TRBV6-5 and J usage is TRBJ1-3; TRBD1 matches at 8 bases. After removal of 5 bases from V and 2 bases from J, the junction contained 5 bases not matched to a gene. This CDR3 contains 15 residues. From germline, CDR1 is MNHEY and CDR2 SVGAGI. CDR3 coding DNA: TGTGCCAGCAGTCTAACAGGGGGGACTGGAAACACCATATATTTT. This translates into CASSLTGGTGNTIYF.

This chain joins TRBV9 and TRBJ2-2; 7 positions match TRBD2. The ends lost 3 bases at V and 7 bases at J; junction bases unmatched: 3. The CDR3 extends over 13 amino acids. Germline assignment: CDR1 SGDLS and CDR2 YYNGEE. CDR3: CASSEGTIGELFF. The CDR3 nucleotides read TGTGCCAGCAGCGAAGGGACTATCGGGGAGCTGTTTTTT.